This T cell receptor beta chain is from a study of early T cells in non-severe SARS-CoV-2 infection. Germline CDR1 LGHNA, CDR2 YNFKEQ. CDR3 size: 18 residues. Trimming removed 0 bases from V and 1 base from J, with 13 bases in between. MiXCR was run by TCRdb on the 5' RACE reads, yielding one entry per CDR3 protein. This table holds 68,000 or so distinct CDR3 sequences, roughly 13% found once. The sequence was collected from an adult who was a healthcare worker with PCR-confirmed SARS-CoV-2 infection or an uninfected control (not recorded which). The chain employs TRBV4-2 and TRBJ2-6; possibly TRBD1 or TRBD2 for D (6 bases each). The sequencing sample was made of whole blood. CDR3 sequence: CASSQDSQGRSGANVLTF. CDR3 DNA: TGTGCCAGCAGCCAAGATTCCCAGGGGAGGTCTGGGGCCAACGTCCTGACTTTC.